The 15 T cell receptor beta chains reported below all come from one sample, sequenced in a study of OX40 agonist ivuxolimab in advanced cancers. Assay: immunoSEQ multiplex PCR; the TCRdb copy retains only in-frame clones and omits some. Of 65,000 to 85,000 clones in the sample, about 90% were seen once. The material was CD4+ or CD8+ T cells sorted from blood, obtained in a trial of the OX40 agonist ivuxolimab. The source of these receptors is an adult with an advanced solid tumor such as melanoma, head and neck, liver or kidney cancer.

The chain recombines TRBV5-4 with TRBJ2-5, with TRBD1 identical over 7 bases. CDR1 is SGHNT, CDR2 YYREEE, per germline (reference sequence). The ends lost 2 bases at V and 5 bases at J; junction bases unmatched: 9. There are 15 residues in the CDR3. In DNA form, the CDR3 reads TGTGCCAGCAGCTTAAAAAACAGGGGTGGGGAGACCCAGTACTTC. This gives the protein CASSLKNRGGETQYF.

The V call is TRBV2, the J call TRBJ1-2; D may be TRBD1 (5 bases). From germline, CDR1 is SNHLY and CDR2 FYNNEI. The CDR3 spans 13 residues. V lost 3 bases to trimming and J lost 4 bases, with 9 bases between them. In DNA, the CDR3 is TGTGCCAGCAGTGATGAGGGGCTCTATGGCTACACCTTC. As protein: CASSDEGLYGYTF.

CDR3 sequence: CSVLAGYSGANVLTF. CDR3 nucleotide sequence: TGCAGCGTACTAGCGGGGTACTCTGGGGCCAACGTCCTGACTTTC. The gene calls are TRBV29-1 and TRBJ2-6, with TRBD2 matching over 10 bases. The junction had 2 bases not matched to a gene; V was cut back by 6 bases and J by 0 bases. From germline, CDR1 is SQVTM and CDR2 ANQGSEA. This CDR3 contains 15 residues.

The genes are TRBV5-6 and TRBJ2-5; D unclear. Germline CDR1 is SGHDT and CDR2 is YYEEEE. This CDR3 has 15 residues. V was cut by 4 bases and J by 3 bases, with 16 bases left in between. This chain's CDR3 is CASSVIGSVKETQYF. The CDR3 DNA is TGTGCCAGCAGCGTTATCGGGTCAGTTAAAGAGACCCAGTACTTC.

Remarks on this clone: One junction end does not reproduce the germline sequence, and a read error may be involved. This chain uses TRBV6-6 with TRBJ2-7; TRBD2 matches 13 bases. Looked up from germline, CDR1 is MNHNY and CDR2 is SVGAGI (reference sequence). CDR3 size: 13 residues. Here the CDR3 DNA reads TGTGCCAGCAGTAGGACTAGCGGGAGTAATGGGCACTTC. This sequence encodes CASSRTSGSNGHF.

CDR3 nucleotides: TGTGCCAGCAGTTCGACTAGCGGGGGGGCTTGGAATGAGCAGTTCTTC. Protein sequence: CASSSTSGGAWNEQFF. The chain carries TRBV6-5 and TRBJ2-1, with 14 nucleotides matching TRBD2. J was trimmed by 7 bases and V by 4 bases; bases with no gene match: 6. The CDR3 runs to 16 residues. Germline CDR1 reads MNHEY; CDR2 reads SVGAGI.

The V call is TRBV11-3, the J call TRBJ2-7; a weak D match, TRBD1 (6 bases). The CDR3 has 15 amino acids. Germline V gives CDR1 SGHNT, CDR2 YENEEA. V shed 2 bases and J shed 7 bases, with 18 bases lying between them. The CDR3 region has the DNA TGTGCCAGCAGCTTAACCGTAGGGGACATCGAAGAGCAGTACTTC. Its protein is CASSLTVGDIEEQYF.

The genes are TRBV11-3 and TRBJ1-5; possible D gene TRBD1, 5 bases. Germline loops: CDR1 SGHNT, CDR2 YENEEA. Trimming pared 5 bases from V and 0 bases from J, leaving 14 bases between. This CDR3 contains 16 residues. This CDR3 is CASSGPQVYSNQPQHF. CDR3 nucleotide sequence: TGTGCCAGCAGCGGGCCACAGGTTTATAGCAATCAGCCCCAGCATTTT.

This clone was observed a few times. The chain carries TRBV2 and TRBJ1-4; D gene unclear. Germline V gene lookup returns CDR1 SNHLY and CDR2 FYNNEI. The CDR3 runs 14 residues. Trimming took 1 base from V and 8 from J, leaving 11 bases between them. CDR3 nucleotide sequence: TGTGCCAGCAGTGAAGAGCCAGCCGGAGAAAAACTGTTTTTT. Its translation is CASSEEPAGEKLFF.

V gene TRBV28 combines with J gene TRBJ1-5; a weak D match, TRBD1 (5 bases). CDR3 size: 15 residues. The ends were cut back, 8 bases at V and 8 bases at J, with 22 bases in the middle. Per germline, CDR1 MDHEN and CDR2 SYDVKM. CDR3 sequence reads: CASLWGGVGLKPQHF. The CDR3 DNA is TGTGCCAGCCTTTGGGGAGGGGTAGGGTTGAAGCCCCAGCATTTT.

This chain joins TRBV28 and TRBJ2-3; 12 positions match TRBD2. CDR3 size: 20 residues. V shed 3 bases and J 0 bases; nucleotides not matched to a gene: 13. Germline V CDR1 and CDR2: MDHEN, SYDVKM. The CDR3 region is CASSFGTSGPFETSTDTQYF. The CDR3 coding sequence is TGTGCCAGCAGTTTTGGGACTAGCGGGCCATTCGAAACTAGCACAGATACGCAGTATTTT.

This clone has only one observation. V gene TRBV29-1 combines with J gene TRBJ2-1; 7 nucleotides align to TRBD1. Germline loops: CDR1 SQVTM, CDR2 ANQGSEA. V gave up 2 bases and J gave up 12 bases; unmatched junction bases: 10. The CDR3 runs to 13 residues. The CDR3 DNA follows: TGCAGCGTTGAAAGGGATGTCGGGACAGCGCAGTTCTTC. Amino acids: CSVERDVGTAQFF.

The J gene is TRBJ2-2, the V gene TRBV29-1; D is tentatively TRBD1 or TRBD2 (5 bases each). The CDR3 spans 14 residues. Looked up from germline, CDR1 is SQVTM and CDR2 is ANQGSEA. With 7 bases removed from V and 1 base from J, the gap between germline ends came to 13 bases. The CDR3 protein is CSAPGTQNTGELFF. Here the CDR3 DNA reads TGCAGCGCCCCGGGGACCCAGAACACCGGGGAGCTGTTTTTT.

The chain links TRBV4-1 to TRBJ1-5; possible D gene TRBD1, 6 bases. V was pared by 4 bases and J by 4 bases, with 11 bases between. Germline lookup yields CDR1 MGHRA and CDR2 YSYEKL. CDR3 length: 14 residues. The CDR3 is CASSLGQRNQPQHF. In DNA, the CDR3 is TGCGCCAGCAGCCTCGGACAGCGTAATCAGCCCCAGCATTTT.

The chain combines TRBV2 with TRBJ2-1; no firm D call. Trimming took 0 bases from V and 6 from J, leaving 12 bases between them. CDR3 length: 15 amino acids. The germline CDR1 and CDR2 sequences are SNHLY and FYNNEI. CDR3 loop: CASSEARSLGNEQFF. Here the CDR3 DNA reads TGTGCCAGCAGTGAAGCACGGTCCCTTGGCAATGAGCAGTTCTTC.